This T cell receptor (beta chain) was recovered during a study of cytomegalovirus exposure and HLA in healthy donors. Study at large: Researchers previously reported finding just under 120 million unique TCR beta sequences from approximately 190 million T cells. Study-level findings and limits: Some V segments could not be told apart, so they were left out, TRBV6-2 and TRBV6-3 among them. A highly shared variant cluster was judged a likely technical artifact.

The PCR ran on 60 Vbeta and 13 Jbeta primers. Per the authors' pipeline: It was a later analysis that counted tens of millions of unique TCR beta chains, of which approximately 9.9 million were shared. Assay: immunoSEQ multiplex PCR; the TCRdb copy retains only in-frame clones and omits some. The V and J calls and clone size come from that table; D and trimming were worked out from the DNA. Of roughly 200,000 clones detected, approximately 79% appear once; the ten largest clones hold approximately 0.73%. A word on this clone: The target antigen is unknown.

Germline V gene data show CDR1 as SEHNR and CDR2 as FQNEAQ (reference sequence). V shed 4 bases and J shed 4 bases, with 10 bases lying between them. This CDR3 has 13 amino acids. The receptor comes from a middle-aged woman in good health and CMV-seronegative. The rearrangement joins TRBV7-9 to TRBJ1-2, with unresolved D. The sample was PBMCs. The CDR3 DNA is TGTGCCAGCAGCTCCCCCACTATCTATGGCTACACCTTC. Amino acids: CASSSPTIYGYTF.